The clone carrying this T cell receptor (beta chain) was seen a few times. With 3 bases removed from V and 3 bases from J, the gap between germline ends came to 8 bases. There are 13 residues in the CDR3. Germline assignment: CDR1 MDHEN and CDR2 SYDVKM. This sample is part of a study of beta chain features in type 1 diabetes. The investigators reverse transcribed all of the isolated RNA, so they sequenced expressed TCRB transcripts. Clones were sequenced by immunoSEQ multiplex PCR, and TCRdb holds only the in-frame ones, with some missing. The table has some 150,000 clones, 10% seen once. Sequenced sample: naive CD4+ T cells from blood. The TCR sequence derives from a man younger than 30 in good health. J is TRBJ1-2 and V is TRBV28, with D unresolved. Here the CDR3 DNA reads TGTGCCAGCAGTTTGCCGGGTGACTATGGCTACACCTTC. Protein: CASSLPGDYGYTF.